A selection of T cell receptor beta chains follows, all from one sample in a study of blood T cells in healthy people across ages. MiXCR, applied by TCRdb to the 5' RACE reads, yields one record per CDR3 protein. Here the sample spans under 950,000 distinct CDR3 sequences, 22% being singletons. The sequenced material came from blood. The receptor source for this set is a man aged 65 to 79 in good health. CDR3s include the opening cysteine and the closing phenylalanine or tryptophan. Fields, in order: D gene, J gene, V gene, CDR3 protein. The D gene is left open where the match is weak.

NA	TRBJ2-1	TRBV20-1	CSAHPSSYNEQFF
NA	TRBJ1-6	TRBV2	CASSERNSRNNSPLHF
NA	TRBJ1-1	TRBV12-3/TRBV12-4	CASSMVTAHTEAFF
NA	TRBJ1-2	TRBV15	CATSRVRGSYGYTF
NA	TRBJ2-3	TRBV6-6	CASSYSRRGGTDTQYF
TRBD1	TRBJ2-1	TRBV12-3/TRBV12-4	CASSPRTGNYNEQFF
NA	TRBJ1-5	TRBV12-3/TRBV12-4	CASSPTRGPQHF
TRBD2	TRBJ2-7	TRBV20-1	CSAKELAVYYEQYF
NA	TRBJ2-1	TRBV5-1	CASSPVVGQESYNEQFF
TRBD1	TRBJ2-3	TRBV5-6	CASSLLQTGGTDTQYF
NA	NA	TRBV3-1	CASSRKINSISETQYF
NA	TRBJ2-3	TRBV7-9	CASSSRDTSTDTQYF
TRBD1	TRBJ2-2	TRBV4-3	CASSQGGQGTGELFF
TRBD1	TRBJ1-2	TRBV12-3/TRBV12-4	CASTSSRQGRYGYTF
TRBD1	TRBJ1-5	TRBV6-6	CASKRGRQPQHF
NA	TRBJ1-6	TRBV4-1	CASSQGNHSPLHF
TRBD1	TRBJ1-5	TRBV20-1	CSAKTDRGFREPQHF
NA	TRBJ2-1	TRBV20-1	CSVGEPSRSNEQFF
NA	TRBJ1-1	TRBV2	CASSVLNTEAFF
NA	TRBJ2-4	TRBV12-3/TRBV12-4	CASSLAGGSWAKSIQYF
TRBD2	TRBJ2-3	TRBV18	CASSTSGRARLTDTQYF
TRBD1	TRBJ1-2	TRBV25-1	CASSGDFLDRPYGYTF
TRBD1	TRBJ1-4	TRBV5-1	CASSLVTGVDEKLFF
NA	TRBJ1-1	TRBV18	CASSPAGYDTEAFF
NA	TRBJ1-1	TRBV5-1	CASSLVPGNPEAFF
NA	TRBJ2-1	TRBV2	CASSEVGAEQFF
TRBD1	TRBJ1-1	TRBV7-2	CASSPVQGAGTEAFF
TRBD1	NA	TRBV18	CASSPGQLYNEQFF
NA	TRBJ2-3	TRBV3-1	CASSQGNARDTQYF
NA	NA	TRBV29-1	CSVVRAASISEQFF
NA	TRBJ2-3	TRBV7-9	CASSLWASRGTDTQYF
NA	TRBJ1-1	TRBV6-5	CASRRGRDTEAFF